This entry lists 5 T cell receptor beta chains sequenced from one sample in a study of T cell repertoires in cytomegalovirus infection. TCRdb analysed the reads with MiXCR anew, one entry per CDR3 protein. Among some 700,000 distinct CDR3 sequences listed, under 40% were seen once. The sequencing sample was made of PBMCs. Every receptor here comes from a human donor in good health (CMV status not recorded). Some clones in this sample may be carry-over from other donors' samples.

The chain is built from TRBV28 and TRBJ1-1; weak D call: TRBD1 (5 bases). The CDR3 sequence is 14 residues long. V was trimmed by 7 bases and J by 0 bases, leaving 12 bases between them. Germline lookup yields CDR1 MDHEN and CDR2 SYDVKM. CDR3 nucleotide sequence: TGTGCCAGCACCCCAGGGACCATGAACACTGAAGCTTTCTTT. Translated: CASTPGTMNTEAFF. The whole variable domain, filled in from reference TRBV28 and TRBJ1-1, reads DVKVTQSSRYLVKRTGEKVFLECVQDMDHENMFWYRQDPGLGLRLIYFSYDVKMKEKGDIPEGYSVSREKKERFSLILESASTNQTSMYLCASTPGTMNTEAFFGQGTRLTVV.

This clonotype showed up just a few times. The gene calls are TRBV6-1 and TRBJ1-5, with D perhaps TRBD1 (5 bases). The CDR3 covers 15 residues. Germline V gene lookup returns CDR1 MNHNS and CDR2 SASEGT. V lost 4 bases and J 2 bases, leaving 12 bases between the germline ends. CDR3 sequence reads: CASSVGVRGNQPQHF. The CDR3 nucleotides read TGTGCCAGCAGTGTAGGAGTCAGGGGCAATCAGCCCCAGCATTTT.

The V call is TRBV19, the J call TRBJ2-1, with D unresolved. Trimming removed 5 bases from V and 1 base from J, with 12 bases in between. The CDR3 has 15 residues. Germline V CDR1 and CDR2: LNHDA, SQIVND (reference sequence). The CDR3 nucleotides read TGTGCCAGTAGTCGGACGATGGGGTCCTACAATGAGCAGTTCTTC. It specifies CASSRTMGSYNEQFF.

This clonotype appeared a few times. The gene calls are TRBV19 and TRBJ1-1; D is ambiguous. The V end was cut by 6 bases, the J end by 0 bases, with 11 bases between. The germline V gene has CDR1 LNHDA and CDR2 SQIVND (reference sequence). The CDR3 covers 14 residues. CDR3 protein: CASRDTAMNTEAFF. CDR3 sequence (DNA): TGTGCCAGTAGAGATACAGCCATGAACACTGAAGCTTTCTTT. The full variable domain, with the rest looked up from reference TRBV19 and TRBJ1-1, is DGGITQSPKYLFRKEGQNVTLSCEQNLNHDAMYWYRQDPGQGLRLIYYSQIVNDFQKGDIAEGYSVSREKKESFPLTVTSAQKNPTAFYLCASRDTAMNTEAFFGQGTRLTVV.

As regards this clonotype: This may arise from a read error, as a much more abundant clone is one base away. The rearrangement joins TRBV7-9 to TRBJ2-2; TRBD1 matches 7 bases. Per germline, CDR1 SEHNR and CDR2 FQNEAQ (reference sequence). This CDR3 comprises 14 residues. The CDR3: CATSYDRVTGEMFF. In DNA, the CDR3 is TGTGCCACCTCTTACGACAGGGTAACCGGGGAGATGTTTTTT.